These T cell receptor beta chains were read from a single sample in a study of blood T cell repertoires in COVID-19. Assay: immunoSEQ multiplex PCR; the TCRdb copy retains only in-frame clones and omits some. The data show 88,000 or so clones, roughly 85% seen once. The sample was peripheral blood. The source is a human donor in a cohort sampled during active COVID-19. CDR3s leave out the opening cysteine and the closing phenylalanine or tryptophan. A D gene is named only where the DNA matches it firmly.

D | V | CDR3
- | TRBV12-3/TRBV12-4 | ASSFTDNQPQQ
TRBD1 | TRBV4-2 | ASSQGTGGEKLF
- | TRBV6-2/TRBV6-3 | ASSYSFYSEQY
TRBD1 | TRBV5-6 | ASSRDRASTEAF
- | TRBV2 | ASIISRSHNEQF
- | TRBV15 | ATSRDLPGHSGANVLT
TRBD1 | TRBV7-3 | ASSLGQGATTDTQY
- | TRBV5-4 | ASSPKTTGRGGNTIY
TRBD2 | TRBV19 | ASSIGSSGRPANTGELF
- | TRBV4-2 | ASSQDPGTATNEKLF
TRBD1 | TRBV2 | ASSWDSYEQY
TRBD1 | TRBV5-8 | ASRGQGIHGYT
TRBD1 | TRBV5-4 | ASSDPGQSNYGYT
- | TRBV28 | ASSLSQNSPLH
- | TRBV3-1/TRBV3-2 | ASSPIEGGKRYEQY
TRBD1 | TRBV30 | ACLITGGAFYGYT
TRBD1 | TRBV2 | ASTQRTGPAYEQY
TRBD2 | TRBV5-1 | ASSLPLGGTTDTQY
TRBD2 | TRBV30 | AWSGLAGDNTGELF
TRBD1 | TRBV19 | ASSTGTGLFVDTQY